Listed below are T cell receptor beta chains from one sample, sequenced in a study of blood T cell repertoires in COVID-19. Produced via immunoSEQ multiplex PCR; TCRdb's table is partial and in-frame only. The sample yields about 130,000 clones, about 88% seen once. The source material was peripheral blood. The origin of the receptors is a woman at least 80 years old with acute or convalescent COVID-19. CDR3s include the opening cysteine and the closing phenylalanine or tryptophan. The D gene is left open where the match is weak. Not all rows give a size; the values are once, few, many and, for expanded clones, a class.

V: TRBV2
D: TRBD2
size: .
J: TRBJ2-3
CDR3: CASSGASGGLSTDTQYF
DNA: TGTGCCAGCAGCGGTGCTAGCGGGGGACTTAGCACAGATACGCAGTATTTT

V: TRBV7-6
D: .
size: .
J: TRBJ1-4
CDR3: CASSLALAGDEKLFF
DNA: TGTGCCAGCAGCTTAGCGCTAGCGGGGGATGAAAAACTGTTTTTT

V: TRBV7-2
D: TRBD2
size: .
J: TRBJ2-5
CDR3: CASSLVGGETQYF
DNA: TGTGCCAGCAGCTTAGTGGGGGGGGAGACCCAGTACTTC

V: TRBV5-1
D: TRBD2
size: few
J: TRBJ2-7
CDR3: CASSRTGTSFSGYEQYF
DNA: TGCGCCAGCAGCAGAACCGGGACTAGCTTTAGCGGCTACGAGCAGTACTTC

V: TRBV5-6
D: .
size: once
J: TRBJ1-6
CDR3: CASSLKLSTSNSPLHF
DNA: TGTGCCAGCAGCCTAAAACTCTCTACCTCTAATTCACCCCTCCACTTT

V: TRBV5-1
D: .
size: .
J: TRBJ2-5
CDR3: CASSGGTVFDQETQYF
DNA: TGCGCCAGCAGTGGGGGGACAGTTTTCGATCAAGAGACCCAGTACTTC

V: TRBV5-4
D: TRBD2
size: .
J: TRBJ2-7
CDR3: CASSLTGTRAYEQYF
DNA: TGTGCCAGCAGCTTAACCGGGACTAGAGCCTACGAGCAGTACTTC

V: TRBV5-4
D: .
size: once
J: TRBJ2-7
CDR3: CASSSQGSYEQYF
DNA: TGTGCCAGCAGCTCACAGGGTTCCTACGAGCAGTACTTC

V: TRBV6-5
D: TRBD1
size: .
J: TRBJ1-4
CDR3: CASVGQLNEKLFF
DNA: TGTGCCAGCGTGGGACAGCTTAATGAAAAACTGTTTTTT

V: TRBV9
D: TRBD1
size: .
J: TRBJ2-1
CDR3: CASSAGTGRGFNEQFF
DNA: TGTGCCAGCAGCGCCGGGACAGGGCGAGGCTTCAATGAGCAGTTCTTC

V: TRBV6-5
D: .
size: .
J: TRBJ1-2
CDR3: CASTGVGGYTF
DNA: TGTGCCAGCACAGGGGTAGGGGGCTACACCTTC

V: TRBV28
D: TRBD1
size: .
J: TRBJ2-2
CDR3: CASSLGGAGTGTGELFF
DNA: TGTGCCAGCAGTCTTGGGGGAGCGGGGACAGGGACCGGGGAGCTGTTTTTT

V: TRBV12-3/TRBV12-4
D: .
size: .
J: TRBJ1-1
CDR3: CASSLKGDTEAFF
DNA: TGTGCCAGCAGTTTAAAGGGAGACACTGAAGCTTTCTTT

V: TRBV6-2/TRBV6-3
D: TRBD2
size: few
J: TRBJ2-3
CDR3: CASSEPLAGERLDTQYF
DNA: TGTGCCAGCAGTGAGCCGCTAGCGGGAGAGAGACTAGATACGCAGTATTTT

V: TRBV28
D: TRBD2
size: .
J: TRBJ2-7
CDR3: CASSPTSGRAYSYEQYF
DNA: TGTGCCAGCAGCCCGACTAGCGGGAGGGCTTATAGCTACGAGCAGTACTTC

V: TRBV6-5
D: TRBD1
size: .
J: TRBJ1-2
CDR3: CASSPQGQGLFGYTF
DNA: TGTGCCAGCAGTCCACAAGGACAGGGACTTTTTGGCTACACCTTC

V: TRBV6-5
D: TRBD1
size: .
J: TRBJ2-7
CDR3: CASGVRQGGPYEQYF
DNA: TGTGCCAGCGGAGTTAGACAGGGGGGGCCCTACGAGCAGTACTTC

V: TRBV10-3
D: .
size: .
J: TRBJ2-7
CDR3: CAIRDLTRAGNEQYF
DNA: TGTGCCATCAGGGACCTGACTAGGGCTGGGAACGAGCAGTACTTC

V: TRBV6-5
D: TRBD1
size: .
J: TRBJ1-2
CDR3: CASSYRQGASGYTF
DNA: TGTGCCAGCAGTTATAGACAGGGGGCGAGTGGCTACACCTTC

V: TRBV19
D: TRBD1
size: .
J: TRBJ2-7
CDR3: CASKRTGSYEQYF
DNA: TGTGCCAGTAAACGGACAGGGTCGTACGAGCAGTACTTC

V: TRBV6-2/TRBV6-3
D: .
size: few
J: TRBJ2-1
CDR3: CASSLTAGYNEQFF
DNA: TGTGCCAGCAGTCTGACAGCCGGCTACAATGAGCAGTTCTTC

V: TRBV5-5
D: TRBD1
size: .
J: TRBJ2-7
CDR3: CASSTGTGVVEQYF
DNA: TGTGCCAGCAGCACCGGGACAGGGGTGGTCGAGCAGTACTTC

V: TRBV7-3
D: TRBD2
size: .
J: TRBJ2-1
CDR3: CASSSQGLAGGNEQFF
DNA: TGTGCCAGCAGCTCCCAGGGACTAGCGGGAGGTAATGAGCAGTTCTTC

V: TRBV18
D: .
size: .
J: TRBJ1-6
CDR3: CASSPVENSPLHF
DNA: TGTGCCAGCTCACCAGTAGAGAATTCACCCCTCCACTTT

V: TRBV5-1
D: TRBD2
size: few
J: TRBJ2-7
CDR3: CASSLAPAGRSSYEQYF
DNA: TGCGCCAGCAGCTTGGCCCCAGCGGGGCGAAGCTCCTACGAGCAGTACTTC

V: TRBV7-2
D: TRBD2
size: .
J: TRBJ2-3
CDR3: CASSTRGGPDTQYF
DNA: TGTGCCAGCAGCACGCGGGGGGGCCCAGATACGCAGTATTTT

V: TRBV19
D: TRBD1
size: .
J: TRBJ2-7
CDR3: CASSIGQGAVAEQYF
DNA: TGTGCCAGTAGTATAGGACAGGGGGCCGTTGCCGAGCAGTACTTC

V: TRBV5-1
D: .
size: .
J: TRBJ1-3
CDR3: CASSGTGSGAGNTIYF
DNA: TGCGCCAGCAGCGGAACAGGGAGTGGTGCGGGAAACACCATATATTTT

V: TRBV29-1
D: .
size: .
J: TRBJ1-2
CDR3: CSVDRVGNYGYTF
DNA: TGCAGCGTTGACAGGGTGGGTAACTATGGCTACACCTTC

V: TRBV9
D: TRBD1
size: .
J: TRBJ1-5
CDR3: CASSKGGQGHQPQHF
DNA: TGTGCCAGCAGCAAAGGGGGACAGGGCCATCAGCCCCAGCATTTT

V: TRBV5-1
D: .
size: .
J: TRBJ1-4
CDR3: CASSATSTGSNEKLFF
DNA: TGCGCCAGCAGCGCCACCAGCACAGGGTCCAATGAAAAACTGTTTTTT

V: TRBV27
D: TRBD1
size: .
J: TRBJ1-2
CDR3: CASNRQGANYGYTF
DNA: TGTGCCAGCAACCGACAGGGGGCTAACTATGGCTACACCTTC

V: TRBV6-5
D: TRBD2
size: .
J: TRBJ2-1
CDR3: CASRGTSEHYNEQFF
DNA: TGTGCCAGCAGGGGGACTAGCGAGCACTACAATGAGCAGTTCTTC

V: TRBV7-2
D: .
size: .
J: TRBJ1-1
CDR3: CASSLDGGTEAFF
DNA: TGTGCCAGCAGCTTAGACGGAGGCACTGAAGCTTTCTTT

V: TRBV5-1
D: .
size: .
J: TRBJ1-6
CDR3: CASSTGSQTDSPLHF
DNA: TGCGCCAGCAGCACCGGGAGTCAGACGGATTCACCCCTCCACTTT

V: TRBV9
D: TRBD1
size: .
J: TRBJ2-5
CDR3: CASSLRTGLTQETQYF
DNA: TGTGCCAGCAGCCTACGGACAGGGCTCACCCAAGAGACCCAGTACTTC

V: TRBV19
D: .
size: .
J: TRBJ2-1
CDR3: CASSISFYNEQFF
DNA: TGTGCCAGTAGTATAAGCTTCTACAATGAGCAGTTCTTC